The 11 T cell receptor beta chains below come from one sample, sequenced in a study of blood T cell repertoires in COVID-19. Sequenced by immunoSEQ multiplex PCR; TCRdb stores in-frame clones only, minus some. The table records about 48,000 clones, approximately 89% of them present only once. The sequenced sample consisted of peripheral blood. These receptors were collected from a woman older than 75 with acute or convalescent COVID-19.

This chain links TRBV5-1 with TRBJ2-4; 7 bases match TRBD1. V was pared by 3 bases and J by 0 bases, with 6 bases of the junction left unmatched. The CDR3 extends over 16 amino acids. Germline CDR1 SGHRS, CDR2 YFSETQ. CDR3 nucleotide sequence: TGCGCCAGCAGCTGGGGGACAGACAGAGCCAAAAACATTCAGTACTTC. Amino acids: CASSWGTDRAKNIQYF.

V is TRBV30 and J is TRBJ2-7; maybe TRBD1 (5 bases). V was cut by 2 bases and J by 1 base, with 9 bases left in between. This CDR3 is built from 13 residues. CDR1 is GTSNPN, CDR2 SVGIG, per germline (reference sequence). CDR3 residues: CAWSPTVSYEQYF. DNA of the CDR3: TGTGCCTGGAGTCCGACAGTTTCCTACGAGCAGTACTTC.

This chain links TRBV6-1 with TRBJ2-7; 8 nucleotides align to TRBD2. With V trimmed by 3 bases and J by 0 bases, 7 bases remained unmatched. The CDR3 runs to 16 residues. Germline CDR1 MNHNS, CDR2 SASEGT. The CDR3 nucleotides read TGTGCCAGCAGTGATCGAGCGGGGGTTAGCTCCTACGAGCAGTACTTC. It encodes CASSDRAGVSSYEQYF.

This CDR3 reads CASSQQTSGGYTDTQYF. For the CDR3, the DNA is TGTGCCAGCAGCCAACAAACTAGCGGGGGATACACAGATACGCAGTATTTT. V and J are TRBV4-2 and TRBJ2-3, with 11 nucleotides matching TRBD2. V lost 2 bases, J lost 2 bases, and 6 bases stayed unmatched. Germline CDR1 is LGHNA and CDR2 is YNFKEQ. The CDR3 has 17 amino acids.

The rearrangement links TRBV5-6 to TRBJ1-1; D is unresolved. With 4 bases removed from V and 13 bases from J, the gap between germline ends came to 20 bases. Germline assignment: CDR1 SGHDT and CDR2 YYEEEE. The CDR3 is 13 amino acids. CDR3 coding DNA: TGTGCCAGCAGCCCCGCCGGGATCCCCACGGTTTTCTTT. Protein product: CASSPAGIPTVFF.

This chain uses TRBV2 with TRBJ1-1; 8 bases fit TRBD1. The V gene's germline CDR1 is SNHLY and CDR2 FYNNEI. V was pared by 3 bases and J by 7 bases, with 7 bases of the junction left unmatched. The CDR3 sequence is 14 residues long. The CDR3 coding sequence is TGTGCCAGCAGTGAGGTTTCAGGGGGCGATGAAGCTTTCTTT. It codes for CASSEVSGGDEAFF.

The CDR3: CASSLPMTGGDRNTQYF. In DNA, the CDR3 is TGTGCCAGCAGCTTACCAATGACAGGGGGTGATCGAAATACGCAGTATTTT. The J gene is TRBJ2-3, the V gene TRBV7-8, with 9 bases lining up with TRBD1. With V trimmed by 2 bases and J by 7 bases, 13 bases remained unmatched. Looked up from germline, CDR1 is SGHVS and CDR2 is FQNEAQ. The CDR3 has 17 residues.

This clone has a handful of counts. This rearrangement joins TRBV6-6 to TRBJ1-1; unclear D gene. CDR1 and CDR2 (germline): MNHNY, SVGAGI (reference sequence). The CDR3 is 14 amino acids. Trimming took off 2 bases at V and 1 base at J, with 8 bases between the two ends. In DNA form, the CDR3 reads TGTGCCAGCAGTTACCAAACAAAGAACACTGAAGCTTTCTTT. This translates into CASSYQTKNTEAFF.

The chain recombines TRBV5-1 with TRBJ2-1; a weak D match, TRBD1 (5 bases). This CDR3 spans 15 amino acids. Deletions cut 1 base from V and 3 bases from J, with 11 bases between. The germline V gene has CDR1 SGHRS and CDR2 YFSETQ. The CDR3 DNA reads TGCGCCAGCAGCTTGATAGGGGAAGACTACAATGAGCAGTTCTTC. Its protein is CASSLIGEDYNEQFF. The complete variable domain, with remaining parts taken from reference TRBV5-1 and TRBJ2-1, reads KAGVTQTPRYLIKTRGQQVTLSCSPISGHRSVSWYQQTPGQGLQFLFEYFSETQRNKGNFPGRFSGRQFSNSRSEMNVSTLELGDSALYLCASSLIGEDYNEQFFGPGTRLTVL.

This sequence joins TRBV1 and TRBJ2-2; TRBD2 reflects the table's D call only, with no check against the DNA. TRBV1 is listed as a pseudogene. This CDR3 spans 16 amino acids. The CDR3 here is CTSSPRLPPRSGELFF. The CDR3 DNA sequence: TGCACCAGCAGCCCCCGACTACCCCCCAGGTCCGGGGAGCTGTTTTTT.

The chain recombines TRBV30 with TRBJ2-7; TRBD1 matches at 8 bases. The germline gives CDR1 GTSNPN, CDR2 SVGIG (reference sequence). After removal of 4 bases from V and 5 bases from J, the junction contained 7 bases not matched to a gene. This CDR3 has 13 residues. CDR3 protein: CAWKQGARDEQYF. The CDR3, as DNA: TGTGCCTGGAAGCAGGGGGCAAGGGACGAGCAGTACTTC. Full variable domain (missing parts from reference TRBV30 and TRBJ2-7): SQTIHQWPATLVQPVGSPLSLECTVEGTSNPNLYWYRQAAGRGLQLLFYSVGIGQISSEVPQNLSASRPQDRQFILSSKKLLLSDSGFYLCAWKQGARDEQYFGPGTRLTVT.